One and the same sample provided the 21 T cell receptor beta chains below, sequenced in a study of cytomegalovirus exposure and HLA in healthy donors. Researchers ran the PCR with 60 Vbeta and 13 Jbeta primers. Only in-frame clones appear in the TCRdb table, and some are missing; sequencing was by immunoSEQ multiplex PCR. The sample lists around 210,000 clones, roughly four fifths seen once, with 2.7% in the top ten. Material: PBMCs. These receptor sequences come from a woman in her thirties or forties in good health and CMV-seronegative.

J is TRBJ2-6 and V is TRBV2, with a possible D match to TRBD1 (5 bases). Trimming took off 4 bases at V and 0 bases at J, with 16 bases between the two ends. Per germline, CDR1 SNHLY and CDR2 FYNNEI. CDR3 length: 18 amino acids. The CDR3 DNA reads as TGTGCCAGCAGTGGTAGCAGGGCAGCTCACTCTGGGGCCAACGTCCTGACTTTC. Residues: CASSGSRAAHSGANVLTF.

The chain couples TRBV25-1 to TRBJ1-1, with D maybe TRBD1 (5 bases). The CDR3 length is 14 residues. Trimming cost V 3 bases and J 0 bases, with 8 bases left between them. Germline values: CDR1 MGHDK, CDR2 SYGVNS. The CDR3 is CASSEGQLNTEAFF. In nucleotides, the CDR3 is TGTGCCAGCAGTGAGGGGCAGCTGAACACTGAAGCTTTCTTT.

The gene calls are TRBV6-1 and TRBJ2-7, with D possibly matching TRBD1 (7 bases). This CDR3 spans 14 amino acids. Germline-derived CDR1 and CDR2 are MNHNS and SASEGT. The V gene lost 2 bases and the J gene lost 5 bases, with 13 bases spanning the gap. Here the CDR3 DNA reads TGTGCCAGCAGTGAACAGGGGGGCAGGGACGAGCAGTACTTC. Translating gives CASSEQGGRDEQYF.

This chain connects TRBV19 to TRBJ1-2, with D hard to call. CDR3 length: 14 amino acids. Germline CDR1 LNHDA, CDR2 SQIVND (reference sequence). V lost 5 bases and J lost 4, with 14 bases in between. The CDR3 spells CASSLQRSLYGYTF. In DNA form, the CDR3 reads TGTGCCAGTAGTCTACAAAGGAGCCTCTATGGCTACACCTTC.

CDR3 bases: TGTGCCGGAGGGGGGGCGAGTATGAGGAACTATGGCTACACCTTC. The encoded protein is CAGGGASMRNYGYTF. The chain links TRBV30 to TRBJ1-2, with D possibly matching TRBD1 (6 bases). In germline, CDR1 is GTSNPN, CDR2 SVGIG (reference sequence). Deletions cut 8 bases from V and 2 bases from J, with 21 bases between. The CDR3 spans 15 residues.

There are a few counts of this clone. V is TRBV6-1 and J is TRBJ2-7; the D gene is possibly TRBD2 (5 bases). Germline CDR1 reads MNHNS; CDR2 reads SASEGT. V lost 7 bases, J lost 2 bases, and 12 bases lay in between. The CDR3 spans 13 residues. CDR3 residues: CASNRLGTYEQYF. The DNA for the CDR3 is TGTGCCAGCAACAGACTCGGGACCTACGAGCAGTACTTC.

This chain joins TRBV9 and TRBJ2-3, with D perhaps TRBD1 (5 bases). Per germline, CDR1 SGDLS and CDR2 YYNGEE. The V end was cut by 1 base, the J end by 4 bases, with 7 bases between. CDR3 size: 13 residues. The CDR3 loop reads CASSVFRADTQYF. As DNA, the CDR3 is TGTGCCAGCAGCGTATTCAGGGCAGATACGCAGTATTTT.

The chain links TRBV4-1 to TRBJ2-7; 7 bases are a match to TRBD1. V was clipped by 0 bases and J by 4 bases; unmatched bases: 9. CDR3 length: 16 amino acids. Germline CDR1 reads MGHRA; CDR2 reads YSYEKL. The CDR3 DNA sequence: TGCGCCAGCAGCCAAGATACCGCTACAGGGGCTTACGAGCAGTACTTC. This codes for CASSQDTATGAYEQYF.

A few counts support this clone. The V and J genes are TRBV5-6 and TRBJ1-2; 8 positions match TRBD1. Germline values: CDR1 SGHDT, CDR2 YYEEEE. The CDR3 length is 14 residues. Losses at the gene ends were 6 bases for V and 4 bases for J; bases not matched to a gene: 8. The chain's CDR3 is CASTLRDRIYGYTF. The CDR3 DNA is TGTGCCAGCACCCTCCGGGACAGGATCTATGGCTACACCTTC.

V and J are TRBV7-8 and TRBJ1-1; D uncertain. V was trimmed by 5 bases and J by 3 bases, leaving 25 bases between them. The CDR3 runs to 18 residues. The germline CDR1 and CDR2 sequences are SGHVS and FQNEAQ. This CDR3 is CASSPRSGNDDLDTEAFF. CDR3 DNA: TGTGCCAGCAGCCCCCGATCGGGAAACGACGATCTGGACACTGAAGCTTTCTTT.

The chain combines TRBV2 with TRBJ2-3, with D uncertain. Germline V gene data show CDR1 as SNHLY and CDR2 as FYNNEI. This CDR3 comprises 15 residues. The V and J ends lost 8 bases and 0 bases respectively, with 15 bases between them. CDR3 DNA: TGTGCCAGCTTTTACGGGTTACCTAGCACAGATACGCAGTATTTT. This gives the protein CASFYGLPSTDTQYF.

J is TRBJ2-7 and V is TRBV5-4; 7 nucleotides line up with TRBD2. CDR1 and CDR2 (germline): SGHNT, YYREEE (reference sequence). V lost 3 bases and J lost 6; bases outside the gene matches: 18. The CDR3 loop spans 17 amino acids. The CDR3 protein is CASSSNLPSGADSEQYF. CDR3 sequence (DNA): TGTGCCAGCAGCTCGAACTTACCTAGCGGAGCGGATAGCGAGCAGTACTTC. The whole variable domain, remainder taken from reference TRBV5-4 and TRBJ2-7, is ETGVTQSPTHLIKTRGQQVTLRCSSQSGHNTVSWYQQALGQGPQFIFQYYREEENGRGNFPPRFSGLQFPNYSSELNVNALELDDSALYLCASSSNLPSGADSEQYFGPGTRLTVT.

V gene TRBV30 combines with J gene TRBJ1-6; 9 nucleotides agree with TRBD1. V lost 4 bases to trimming and J lost 9 bases; unmatched junction nucleotides: 10. This CDR3 has 15 residues. Germline CDR1 reads GTSNPN; CDR2 reads SVGIG (reference sequence). The CDR3 bases are TGTGCCTGGAACCAACAGGGGGCAACGACTTCACCCCTCCACTTT. Amino acid sequence: CAWNQQGATTSPLHF.

The rearrangement uses TRBV6-6 and TRBJ1-1; D might be TRBD1 (6 bases). The germline V gene encodes CDR1 MNHNY and CDR2 SVGAGI (reference sequence). Trimming shortened V by 0 bases and J by 4 bases, and 12 bases separated the two germline ends. This CDR3 contains 15 residues. CDR3 sequence: CASSYSKGRGTEAFF. Written as DNA, the CDR3 is TGTGCCAGCAGTTACTCGAAAGGCAGGGGCACTGAAGCTTTCTTT.

The chain links TRBV18 to TRBJ1-1, with no clear D. Per the germline V gene, CDR1 is KGHSH and CDR2 is LQKENI. This CDR3 has 14 amino acids. V dropped 4 bases and J dropped 10 bases, with 19 bases sitting between them. As DNA, the CDR3 is TGTGCCAGCTCACGAAACCCAGTTGACTCGGGAGCTTTCTTT. It specifies CASSRNPVDSGAFF.

The sample holds a few counts of this clone. The J gene is TRBJ2-2, the V gene TRBV7-9; TRBD1 aligns across 11 bases. Per the germline V gene, CDR1 is SEHNR and CDR2 is FQNEAQ (reference sequence). This CDR3 is 16 amino acids long. V shed 5 bases, J shed 5 bases, and the junction held 7 bases outside the gene matches. The CDR3 DNA sequence: TGTGCCAGCAGCCCCTGGACAGGGGGCATTACCGGGGAGCTGTTTTTT. Amino acid sequence: CASSPWTGGITGELFF.

The chain joins TRBV25-1 to TRBJ1-1; unclear D gene. Looked up from germline, CDR1 is MGHDK and CDR2 is SYGVNS. The CDR3 is 16 amino acids. V gave up 8 bases and J gave up 5 bases, with 24 bases separating them. CDR3: CASGIQKATHLTEAFF. Written as DNA, the CDR3 is TGTGCCAGCGGTATACAGAAAGCAACCCACCTTACTGAAGCTTTCTTT.

The chain carries TRBV19 and TRBJ2-1, with 10 bases matching TRBD2. The germline V gene encodes CDR1 LNHDA and CDR2 SQIVND (reference sequence). V shed 6 bases, J shed 0 bases, and the junction held 8 bases outside the gene matches. The length of the CDR3 is 17 residues. The CDR3 DNA reads TGTGCCAGTAGGGGACTAGCGATTCAGAGCTCCTACAATGAGCAGTTCTTC. Residues: CASRGLAIQSSYNEQFF.

This sequence joins TRBV2 and TRBJ2-5, with D possibly TRBD1 on 6 matching bases. The CDR3 length is 15 residues. V was cut by 5 bases and J by 5 bases, with 18 bases left in between. CDR1 and CDR2 from the germline V gene are SNHLY and FYNNEI. DNA of the CDR3: TGTGCCAGCAGTTTCCTACCGCAGGGGCTGGAGACCCAGTACTTC. This sequence encodes CASSFLPQGLETQYF.

V and J are TRBV7-9 and TRBJ1-1, with D hard to call. Germline V lookup: CDR1 SEHNR, CDR2 FQNEAQ (reference sequence). V was pared by 1 base and J by 1 base, with 4 bases between. CDR3 size: 13 residues. This CDR3 is CASSLEPNTEAFF. The CDR3 nucleotides read TGTGCCAGCAGCTTAGAGCCGAACACTGAAGCTTTCTTT. Complete variable domain (other parts from reference TRBV7-9 and TRBJ1-1): DTGVSQNPRHKITKRGQNVTFRCDPISEHNRLYWYRQTLGQGPEFLTYFQNEAQLEKSRLLSDRFSAERPKGSFSTLEIQRTEQGDSAMYLCASSLEPNTEAFFGQGTRLTVV.

This clone was observed a handful of times. Other DNA sequences of this sample code for an identical CDR3. V usage is TRBV6-5 and J usage is TRBJ2-7; 8 bases are shared with TRBD1. J gave up 2 bases and V 2 bases, and 5 bases lay outside the gene matches. The germline gives CDR1 MNHEY, CDR2 SVGAGI. This CDR3 spans 15 amino acids. CDR3 sequence (DNA): TGTGCCAGCAGTTACGCCGGGACAGGCGCCTACGAGCAGTACTTC. Its translation is CASSYAGTGAYEQYF.